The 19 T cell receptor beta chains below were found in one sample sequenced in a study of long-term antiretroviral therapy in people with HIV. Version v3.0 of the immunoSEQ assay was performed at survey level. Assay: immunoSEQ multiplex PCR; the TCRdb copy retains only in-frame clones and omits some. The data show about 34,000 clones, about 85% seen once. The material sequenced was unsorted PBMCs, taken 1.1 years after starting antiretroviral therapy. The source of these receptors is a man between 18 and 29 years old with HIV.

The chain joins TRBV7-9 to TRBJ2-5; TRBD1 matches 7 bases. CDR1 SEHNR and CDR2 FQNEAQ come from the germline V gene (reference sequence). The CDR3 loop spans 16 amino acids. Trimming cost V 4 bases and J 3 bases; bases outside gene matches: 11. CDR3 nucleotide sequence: TGTGCCAGCAGCTATACCGGGACAGCGAAAGAAGAGACCCAGTACTTC. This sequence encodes CASSYTGTAKEETQYF.

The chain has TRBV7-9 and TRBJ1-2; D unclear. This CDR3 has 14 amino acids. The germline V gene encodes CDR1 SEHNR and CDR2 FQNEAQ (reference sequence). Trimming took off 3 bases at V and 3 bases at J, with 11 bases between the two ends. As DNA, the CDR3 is TGTGCCAGCAGCTTTAACAGCTATTACTATGGCTACACCTTC. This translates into CASSFNSYYYGYTF. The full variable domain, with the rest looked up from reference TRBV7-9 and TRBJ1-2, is DTGVSQNPRHKITKRGQNVTFRCDPISEHNRLYWYRQTLGQGPEFLTYFQNEAQLEKSRLLSDRFSAERPKGSFSTLEIQRTEQGDSAMYLCASSFNSYYYGYTFGSGTRLTVV.

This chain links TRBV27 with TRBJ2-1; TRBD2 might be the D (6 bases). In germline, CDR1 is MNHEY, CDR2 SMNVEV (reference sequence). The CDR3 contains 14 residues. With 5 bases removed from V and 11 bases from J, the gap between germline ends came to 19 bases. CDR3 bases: TGTGCCAGCAGTCCTACTATCGCGACTAGTCAGCAGTTCTTC. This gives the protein CASSPTIATSQQFF.

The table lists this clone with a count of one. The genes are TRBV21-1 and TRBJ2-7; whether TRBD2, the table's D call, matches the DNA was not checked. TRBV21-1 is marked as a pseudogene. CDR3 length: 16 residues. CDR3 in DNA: TGTGCCAGCAGCAAAAAAAGGCCCCTAGGAATGTACGAGCAGTACTTC. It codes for CASSKKRPLGMYEQYF.

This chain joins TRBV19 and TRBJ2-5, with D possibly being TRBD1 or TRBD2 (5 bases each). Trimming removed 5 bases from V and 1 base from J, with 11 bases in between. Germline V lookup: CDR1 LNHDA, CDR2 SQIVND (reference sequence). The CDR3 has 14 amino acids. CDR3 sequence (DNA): TGTGCCAGTAGTTCCGGGGCGATCCAAGAGACCCAGTACTTC. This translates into CASSSGAIQETQYF.

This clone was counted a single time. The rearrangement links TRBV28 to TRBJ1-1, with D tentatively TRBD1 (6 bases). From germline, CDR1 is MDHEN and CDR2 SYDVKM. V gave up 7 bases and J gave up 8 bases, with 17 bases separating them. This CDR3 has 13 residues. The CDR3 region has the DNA TGTGCCAGCACCAATCAGGGGCGCTACGAAGCTTTCTTT. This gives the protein CASTNQGRYEAFF.

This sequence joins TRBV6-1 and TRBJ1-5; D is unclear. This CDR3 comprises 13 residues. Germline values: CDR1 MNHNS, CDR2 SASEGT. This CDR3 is CACLESPNQPQHF. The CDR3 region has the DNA TGTGCATGTCTTGAGAGCCCCAATCAGCCCCAGCATTTT.

The CDR3, as DNA: TGTGCCTGGAGTGTACAGAGCAATCAGCCCCAGCATTTT. Translated, it gives CAWSVQSNQPQHF. The chain joins TRBV30 to TRBJ1-5; no clear D gene. V shed 0 bases and J shed 1 base, with 4 bases lying between them. Looked up from germline, CDR1 is GTSNPN and CDR2 is SVGIG (reference sequence). The CDR3 extends over 13 amino acids.

CDR3 residues: CASSDPGHAQNTEAFF. CDR3 sequence (DNA): TGTGCCAGCAGCGACCCGGGACACGCTCAGAACACTGAAGCTTTCTTT. This chain connects TRBV7-9 to TRBJ1-1; tentative D call: TRBD1 (6 bases). There are 16 residues in the CDR3. The V and J ends lost 5 bases and 1 base respectively, with 17 bases between them. Looked up from germline, CDR1 is SEHNR and CDR2 is FQNEAQ (reference sequence). Full variable domain (rest looked up from reference TRBV7-9 and TRBJ1-1): DTGVSQNPRHKITKRGQNVTFRCDPISEHNRLYWYRQTLGQGPEFLTYFQNEAQLEKSRLLSDRFSAERPKGSFSTLEIQRTEQGDSAMYLCASSDPGHAQNTEAFFGQGTRLTVV.

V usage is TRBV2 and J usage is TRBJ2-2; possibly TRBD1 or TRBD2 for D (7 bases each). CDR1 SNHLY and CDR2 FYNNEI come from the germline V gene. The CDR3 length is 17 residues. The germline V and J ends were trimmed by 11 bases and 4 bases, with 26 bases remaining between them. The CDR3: CAAEGGLRTGGTGELFF. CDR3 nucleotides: TGTGCCGCGGAGGGGGGGCTGAGGACAGGCGGCACCGGGGAGCTGTTTTTT.

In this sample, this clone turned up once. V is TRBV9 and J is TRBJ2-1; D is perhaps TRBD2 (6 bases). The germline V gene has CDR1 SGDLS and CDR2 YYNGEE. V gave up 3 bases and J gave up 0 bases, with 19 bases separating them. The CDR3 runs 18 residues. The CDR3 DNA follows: TGTGCCAGCAGCGGAAGCTTCACGGCGGGGAGCTCCTACAATGAGCAGTTCTTC. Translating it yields CASSGSFTAGSSYNEQFF.

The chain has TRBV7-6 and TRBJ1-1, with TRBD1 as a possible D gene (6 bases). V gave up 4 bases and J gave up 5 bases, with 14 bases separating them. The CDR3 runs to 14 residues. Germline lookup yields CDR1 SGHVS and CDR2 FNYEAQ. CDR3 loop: CASSSKDRGTEAFF. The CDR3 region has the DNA TGTGCCAGCAGCTCCAAGGACAGAGGGACTGAAGCTTTCTTT.

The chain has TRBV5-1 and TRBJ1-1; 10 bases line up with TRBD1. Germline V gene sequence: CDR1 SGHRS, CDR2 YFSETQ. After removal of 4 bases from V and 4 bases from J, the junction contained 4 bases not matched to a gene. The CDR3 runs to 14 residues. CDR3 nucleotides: TGCGCCAGCAGCACTAGGACAGGGGGCACTGAAGCTTTCTTT. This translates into CASSTRTGGTEAFF.

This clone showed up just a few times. CDR3 amino acids: CASINLQGEQYF. The CDR3 DNA is TGTGCCAGCATCAACCTACAGGGGGAGCAGTACTTC. This chain uses TRBV7-9 with TRBJ2-7; 7 positions agree with TRBD1. The J segment lost 7 bases and the V segment lost 7 bases, leaving 7 bases of the junction unmatched. Germline CDR1 and CDR2: SEHNR and FQNEAQ (reference sequence). The CDR3 spans 12 residues. The variable domain in full, completed from reference TRBV7-9 and TRBJ2-7, reads DTGVSQNPRHKITKRGQNVTFRCDPISEHNRLYWYRQTLGQGPEFLTYFQNEAQLEKSRLLSDRFSAERPKGSFSTLEIQRTEQGDSAMYLCASINLQGEQYFGPGTRLTVT.

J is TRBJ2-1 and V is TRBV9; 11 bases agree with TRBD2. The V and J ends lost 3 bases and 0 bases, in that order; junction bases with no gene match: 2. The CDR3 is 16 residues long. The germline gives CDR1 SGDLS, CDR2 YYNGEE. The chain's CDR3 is CASSATSGGSYNEQFF. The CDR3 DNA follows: TGTGCCAGCAGCGCAACTAGCGGGGGCTCCTACAATGAGCAGTTCTTC.

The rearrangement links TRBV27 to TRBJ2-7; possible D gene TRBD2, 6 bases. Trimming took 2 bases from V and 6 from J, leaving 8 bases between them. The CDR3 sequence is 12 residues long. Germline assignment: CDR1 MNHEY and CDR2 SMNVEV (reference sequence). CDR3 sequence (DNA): TGTGCCAGCAGTTTAGGCGGGGCCGAGCAGTACTTC. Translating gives CASSLGGAEQYF.

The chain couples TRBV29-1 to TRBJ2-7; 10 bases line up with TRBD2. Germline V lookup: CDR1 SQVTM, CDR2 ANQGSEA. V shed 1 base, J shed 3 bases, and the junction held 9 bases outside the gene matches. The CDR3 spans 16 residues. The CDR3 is CSVEGEPGLASYEQYF. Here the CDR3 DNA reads TGCAGCGTTGAAGGGGAACCGGGACTAGCGAGCTACGAGCAGTACTTC.

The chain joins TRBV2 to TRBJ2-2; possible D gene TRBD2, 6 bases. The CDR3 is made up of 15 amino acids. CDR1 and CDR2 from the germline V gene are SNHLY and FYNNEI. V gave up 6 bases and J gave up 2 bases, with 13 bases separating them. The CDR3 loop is CASSAGTGNTGELFF. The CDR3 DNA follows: TGTGCCAGCAGCGCCGGGACTGGAAACACCGGGGAGCTGTTTTTT.

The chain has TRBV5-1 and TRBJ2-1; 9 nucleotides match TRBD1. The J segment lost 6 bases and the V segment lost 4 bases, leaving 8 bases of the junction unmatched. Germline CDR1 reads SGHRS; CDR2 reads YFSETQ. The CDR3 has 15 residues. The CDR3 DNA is TGCGCCAGCAGCCTTGGACAGGGGTGGAGCAATGAGCAGTTCTTC. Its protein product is CASSLGQGWSNEQFF.